Sequencing of this T cell receptor (beta chain) was carried out in a study of blood T cell repertoires in COVID-19. TCRdb keeps only in-frame clones here, not all; method: immunoSEQ multiplex PCR. The sample carries hundreds of thousands of clones, more than 80% recorded once. Germline V CDR1 and CDR2: SGHKS, YYEKEE (reference sequence). V was trimmed by 1 base and J by 0 bases, leaving 4 bases between them. The CDR3 runs 13 residues. This clone was observed a handful of times. Participants' own reports of clinical history determined their cohort assignment. The gene calls are TRBV5-5 and TRBJ1-1; D is ambiguous. Sequencing input: PBMCs or T cells enriched from blood (not recorded which). The source of this sequence is a woman aged 18-29 years who had recovered from COVID-19. This CDR3 reads CASSLKLNTEAFF. CDR3 DNA sequence: TGTGCCAGCAGCTTGAAGCTGAACACTGAAGCTTTCTTT.